Presented here are 21 T cell receptor beta chains from one specimen sequenced in a study of read filtering for tumor transcriptome and immune sequencing. Molecular barcoded adaptors covering alpha/delta and beta/gamma chains were used on approximately 440 ng RNA. Each CDR3 protein gets one entry after TCRdb re-called the reads with MiXCR. The repertoire holds about 62,000 distinct CDR3 sequences, with approximately 18% as singletons. Sequenced: a population of CD138-negative cells sorted from bone marrow. The receptor source for this set is a donor aged 40 or over with multiple myeloma.

This clonotype has ten or more counts. The V gene is TRBV24-1, the J gene TRBJ2-1, with 8 bases that match TRBD2. With V trimmed by 7 bases and J by 0 bases, 7 bases remained unmatched. Germline lookup yields CDR1 KGHDR and CDR2 SFDVKD. The CDR3 is made up of 16 amino acids. Here the CDR3 reads CATSAGGHSSYNEQFF. CDR3 nucleotide sequence: TGTGCCACCAGCGCGGGAGGTCATAGCTCCTACAATGAGCAGTTCTTC.

This clonotype was counted at least ten times. The rearrangement joins TRBV3-1 to TRBJ2-3; 9 nucleotides line up with TRBD2. The V and J ends lost 3 bases and 1 base, in that order; junction bases with no gene match: 2. Germline V lookup: CDR1 LGHDT, CDR2 YNNKEL (reference sequence). The CDR3 loop spans 15 amino acids. The CDR3 spells CASSHGGRGTDTQYF. CDR3 bases: TGTGCCAGCAGCCACGGCGGGAGGGGCACAGATACGCAGTATTTT.

This clonotype came up many times. The V call is TRBV12-3 or TRBV12-4, the J call TRBJ1-2; no clear D. This CDR3 spans 18 amino acids. Trimming removed 9 bases at V and 5 bases at J, with 31 bases between. The CDR3 loop reads CARTFGREGKVDVYGYTF. Written as DNA, the CDR3 is TGTGCCAGGACCTTCGGCCGGGAAGGGAAGGTAGATGTTTATGGCTACACCTTC.

This clonotype was detected many times. The chain combines TRBV6-1 with TRBJ1-1; 8 bases fit TRBD1. CDR1 is MNHNS, CDR2 SASEGT, per germline. The CDR3 loop spans 13 amino acids. CDR3 in DNA: TGTGCAGCACGACAGGGGATGAACACTGAAGCTTTCTTT. Translated, it gives CAARQGMNTEAFF.

This clonotype was seen many times. The chain couples TRBV14 to TRBJ2-3, with TRBD1 matching 12 bases. The CDR3 totals 16 residues. Germline V gene sequence: CDR1 SGHDN, CDR2 FVKESK. The V segment lost 3 bases and the J segment 2 bases; nucleotides outside the gene matches: 3. The CDR3 DNA reads TGTGCCAGCAGCCAGAGGGACAGGGGGCTCACAGATACGCAGTATTTT. Amino acids: CASSQRDRGLTDTQYF.

Regarding this clonotype: Only one base separates this from a far larger clonotype, so it likely reflects a read error. The rearrangement links TRBV6-5 to TRBJ2-1, with D possibly being TRBD1 (5 bases). The CDR3 length is 15 residues. Germline CDR1 reads MNHEY; CDR2 reads SVGAGI. V gave up 6 bases and J gave up 5 bases, with 17 bases separating them. CDR3 in amino acids: CASRDNGAANNEQFF. The CDR3 coding sequence is TGTGCCAGCAGGGATAATGGGGCGGCCAACAATGAGCAGTTCTTC.

As to this clonotype: A much larger clone lies a single base off, so this may be a read error. The chain links TRBV21-1 to TRBJ2-4; TRBD1 is the table's D call, not checked against the DNA. TRBV21-1 counts as a pseudogene. This CDR3 has 16 amino acids. CDR3 DNA: TGTGCCGGCAGCAAAGTGAGGGCGCGGGCCAAAAACATTCAGTACTTC. Translating gives CAGSKVRARAKNIQYF.

This clonotype was detected many times. V usage is TRBV29-1 and J usage is TRBJ2-7; D is possibly TRBD1 or TRBD2 (6 bases each). Trimming removed 4 bases from V and 2 bases from J, with 21 bases in between. CDR3 size: 16 residues. Germline assignment: CDR1 SQVTM and CDR2 ANQGSEA. CDR3 sequence reads: CSVGGAKDGGTYEQYF. The CDR3 DNA reads TGCAGCGTTGGGGGGGCGAAGGACGGTGGAACCTACGAGCAGTACTTC.

This clonotype showed up many times. This sequence joins TRBV20-1 and TRBJ2-3, with 8 bases that match TRBD2. V trimming: 3 bases; J trimming: 3 bases; junction bases outside the gene matches: 5. Germline-derived CDR1 and CDR2 are DFQATT and SNEGSKA (reference sequence). CDR3 length: 14 residues. The CDR3: CSASGTRRTDTQYF. The CDR3 DNA sequence: TGCAGTGCTAGTGGGACTAGGAGAACAGATACGCAGTATTTT.

This clonotype has ten or more counts. The rearrangement uses TRBV19 and TRBJ2-7; 9 nucleotides match TRBD2. Germline V gene data show CDR1 as LNHDA and CDR2 as SQIVND (reference sequence). The CDR3 totals 15 residues. V lost 4 bases to trimming and J lost 3 bases; unmatched junction nucleotides: 7. As DNA, the CDR3 is TGTGCCAGTAGTAGTCAGCGGGGGGCTGACTACGAGCAGTACTTC. This encodes CASSSQRGADYEQYF.

The rearrangement uses TRBV20-1 and TRBJ1-2; no reliable D call. Between the trimmed V and J ends, which lost 1 base and 6 bases, there was a span of 12 bases. The CDR3 has 13 residues. Germline V gene lookup returns CDR1 DFQATT and CDR2 SNEGSKA (reference sequence). CDR3 protein: CSARAPRKNGYTF. The CDR3 DNA reads as TGCAGTGCTAGAGCTCCCAGGAAGAATGGCTACACCTTC.

Regarding this clonotype: This may stem from a read error, because a much larger clone lies one nucleotide away. Here the CDR3 DNA reads TGTGCCAGCAGCCCGACAGGGGGCTATGGCTACGCCTTC. Translating gives CASSPTGGYGYAF. The chain employs TRBV7-9 and TRBJ1-2, with TRBD1 identical over 10 bases. Looked up from germline, CDR1 is SEHNR and CDR2 is FQNEAQ (reference sequence). There are 13 residues in the CDR3.

Comment on this clonotype: Germline is not matched at one junction end, which may reflect a read error. This chain connects TRBV5-5 to TRBJ2-1, with D perhaps matching TRBD2 (6 bases). The CDR3 is 15 residues long. Germline CDR1 SGHKS, CDR2 YYEKEE (reference sequence). Here the CDR3 DNA reads TGTGCCAGCAGCAGGGGACTTCCCTTACTCAATGAGCAGCTCTTC. Translating gives CASSRGLPLLNEQLF.

The table lists this clonotype with a few counts. A much larger clone differs from this one at a single base, so this may be a read error. The J gene is TRBJ2-7, the V gene TRBV14; TRBD2 agrees at 7 bases. Trimming removed 3 bases from V and 0 bases from J; junction bases left unmatched: 5. CDR1 SGHDN and CDR2 FVKESK come from the germline V gene. CDR3 length: 15 residues. The CDR3 loop is CASSHGPGGSYEQYF. As DNA, the CDR3 is TGTGCCAGCAGCCATGGTCCGGGGGGCTCCTACGAGCAGTACTTC.

In this sample, this clonotype turned up many times. The chain uses TRBV5-5 and TRBJ2-3; no clear D. The CDR3 spans 15 residues. Germline V gene data show CDR1 as SGHKS and CDR2 as YYEKEE (reference sequence). The V gene lost 4 bases and the J gene lost 0 bases, with 12 bases spanning the gap. CDR3 loop: CASSQQWSSTDTQYF. The CDR3 DNA sequence: TGTGCCAGCAGCCAGCAGTGGAGTAGCACAGATACGCAGTATTTT.

The rearrangement joins TRBV30 to TRBJ2-1; the D is unclear. V was trimmed by 0 bases and J by 7 bases, leaving 4 bases between them. This CDR3 comprises 11 residues. CDR1 and CDR2 from the germline V gene are GTSNPN and SVGIG (reference sequence). This CDR3 reads CAWSVGNEQFF. As DNA, the CDR3 is TGTGCCTGGAGTGTCGGAAATGAGCAGTTCTTC.

This clonotype was recorded at least ten times. The V call is TRBV7-9, the J call TRBJ2-7; 7 bases match TRBD1. Germline CDR1 reads SEHNR; CDR2 reads FQNEAQ (reference sequence). Trimming at V came to 4 bases and at J to 1 base, leaving 4 bases not matched to a gene. This CDR3 has 14 amino acids. CDR3 loop: CASSSPGQSYEQYF. The CDR3 nucleotides are TGTGCCAGCAGCTCACCGGGACAGTCCTACGAGCAGTACTTC. The full variable domain, rest sourced from reference TRBV7-9 and TRBJ2-7, is DTGVSQNPRHKITKRGQNVTFRCDPISEHNRLYWYRQTLGQGPEFLTYFQNEAQLEKSRLLSDRFSAERPKGSFSTLEIQRTEQGDSAMYLCASSSPGQSYEQYFGPGTRLTVT.

The chain couples TRBV28 to TRBJ2-4; D ambiguous. Germline lookup yields CDR1 MDHEN and CDR2 SYDVKM. V was cut by 3 bases and J by 0 bases, with 12 bases left in between. This CDR3 contains 16 residues. CDR3 nucleotide sequence: TGTGCCAGCAGTTTCGGAGCCGTCATAGCCAAAAACATTCAGTACTTC. Its protein product is CASSFGAVIAKNIQYF.

The V call is TRBV29-1, the J call TRBJ1-5; D is possibly TRBD1 (5 bases). Germline V gene lookup returns CDR1 SQVTM and CDR2 ANQGSEA. V was trimmed by 6 bases and J by 2 bases, leaving 14 bases between them. The CDR3 contains 14 residues. As DNA, the CDR3 is TGCAGCGTCAATGGAGGGGAGGGCAATCAGCCCCAGCATTTT. Amino acids: CSVNGGEGNQPQHF.

The sample holds many counts of this clonotype. The rearrangement links TRBV2 to TRBJ2-1, with a weak D call TRBD2 (7 bases). V was trimmed by 5 bases and J by 6 bases, leaving 11 bases between them. The CDR3 runs to 13 residues. Germline V lookup: CDR1 SNHLY, CDR2 FYNNEI. The CDR3 sequence: CASSLGGRNEQFF. For the CDR3, the DNA is TGTGCCAGCAGTTTGGGGGGGCGCAATGAGCAGTTCTTC.

For the CDR3, the DNA is TGTGCCAGCAGCCAAGGGGTCTACGAGCAGTACTTC. It specifies CASSQGVYEQYF. The chain is built from TRBV3-1 and TRBJ2-7, with unresolved D. Per the germline V gene, CDR1 is LGHDT and CDR2 is YNNKEL (reference sequence). The ends were cut back, 1 base at V and 3 bases at J, with 4 bases in the middle. The CDR3 covers 12 residues.